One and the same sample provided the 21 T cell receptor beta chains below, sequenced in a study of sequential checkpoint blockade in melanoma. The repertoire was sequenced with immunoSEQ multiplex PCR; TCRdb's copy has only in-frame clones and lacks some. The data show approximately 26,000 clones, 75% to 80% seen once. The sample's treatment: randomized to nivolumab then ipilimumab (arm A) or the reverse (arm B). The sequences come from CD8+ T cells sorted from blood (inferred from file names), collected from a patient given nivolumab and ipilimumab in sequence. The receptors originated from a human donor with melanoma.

In DNA form, the CDR3 reads TGTGCCAGCAGCTCGACAGACACCTCCTACGAGCAGTACTTC. Its translation is CASSSTDTSYEQYF. V and J are TRBV5-8 and TRBJ2-7; D is perhaps TRBD1 (5 bases). The CDR3 spans 14 residues. Germline V gene sequence: CDR1 SGHTS, CDR2 YDEGEE. V was clipped by 3 bases and J by 0 bases, with 10 bases between them. The whole variable domain, remainder taken from reference TRBV5-8 and TRBJ2-7, is EAGVTQSPTHLIKTRGQQATLRCSPISGHTSVYWYQQALGLGLQFLLWYDEGEERNRGNFPPRFSGRQFPNYSSELNVNALELEDSALYLCASSSTDTSYEQYFGPGTRLTVT.

Written as DNA, the CDR3 is TGTGCCAGCAGCTTGGGGAACAGAAATGAGCAGTTCTTC. It encodes CASSLGNRNEQFF. V gene TRBV5-6 combines with J gene TRBJ2-1; no clear D gene. V was shortened by 0 bases and J by 7 bases, with 8 bases between the two germline ends. Germline CDR1 SGHDT, CDR2 YYEEEE. The CDR3 spans 13 residues. The variable domain in full, with the rest retrieved from reference TRBV5-6 and TRBJ2-1, is DAGVTQSPTHLIKTRGQQVTLRCSPKSGHDTVSWYQQALGQGPQFIFQYYEEEERQRGNFPDRFSGHQFPNYSSELNVNALLLGDSALYLCASSLGNRNEQFFGPGTRLTVL.

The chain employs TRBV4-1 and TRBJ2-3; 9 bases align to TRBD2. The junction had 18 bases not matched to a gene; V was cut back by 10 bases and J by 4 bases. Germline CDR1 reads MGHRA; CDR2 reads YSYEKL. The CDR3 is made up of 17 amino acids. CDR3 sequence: CATGVPSQAGGPDTQYF. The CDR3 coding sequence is TGCGCCACAGGAGTACCCTCCCAGGCGGGGGGGCCAGATACGCAGTATTTT.

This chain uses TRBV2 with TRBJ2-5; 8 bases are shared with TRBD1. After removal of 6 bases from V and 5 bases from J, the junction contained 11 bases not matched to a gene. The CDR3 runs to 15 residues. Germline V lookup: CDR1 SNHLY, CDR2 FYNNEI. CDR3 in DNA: TGTGCCAGCAGCCTATGGACAGGGACTGGGGAGACCCAGTACTTC. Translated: CASSLWTGTGETQYF.

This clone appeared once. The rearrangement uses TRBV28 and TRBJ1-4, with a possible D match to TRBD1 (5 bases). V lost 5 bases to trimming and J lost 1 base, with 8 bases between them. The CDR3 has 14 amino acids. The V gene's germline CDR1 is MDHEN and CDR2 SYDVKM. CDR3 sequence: CASSPQETNEKLFF. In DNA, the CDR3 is TGTGCCAGCAGTCCACAGGAAACTAATGAAAAACTGTTTTTT.

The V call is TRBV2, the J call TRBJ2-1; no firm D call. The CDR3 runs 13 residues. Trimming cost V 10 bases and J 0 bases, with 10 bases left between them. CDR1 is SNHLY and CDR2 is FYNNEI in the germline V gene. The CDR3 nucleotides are TGTGCCACCCAGAAGATCTCCTACAATGAGCAGTTCTTC. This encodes CATQKISYNEQFF.

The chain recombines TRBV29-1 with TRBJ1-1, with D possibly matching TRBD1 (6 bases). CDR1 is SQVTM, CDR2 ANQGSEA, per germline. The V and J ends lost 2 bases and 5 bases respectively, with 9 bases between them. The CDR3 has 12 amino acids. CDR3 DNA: TGCAGCGTTGAAACAGGGTGGACTGAAGCTTTCTTT. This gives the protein CSVETGWTEAFF.

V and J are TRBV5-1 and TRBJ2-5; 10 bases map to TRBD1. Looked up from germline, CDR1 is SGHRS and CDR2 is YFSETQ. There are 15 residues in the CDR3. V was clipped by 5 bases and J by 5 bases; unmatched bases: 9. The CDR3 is CASRGTGVHKETQYF. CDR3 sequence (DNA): TGCGCCAGCAGAGGGACAGGGGTCCACAAGGAGACCCAGTACTTC.

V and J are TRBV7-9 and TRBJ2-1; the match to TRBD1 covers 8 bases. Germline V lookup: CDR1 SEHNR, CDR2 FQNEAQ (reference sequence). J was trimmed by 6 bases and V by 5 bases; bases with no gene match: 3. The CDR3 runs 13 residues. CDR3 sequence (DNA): TGTGCCAGCAGCCCTGACAGGGGCAATGAGCAGTTCTTC. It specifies CASSPDRGNEQFF.

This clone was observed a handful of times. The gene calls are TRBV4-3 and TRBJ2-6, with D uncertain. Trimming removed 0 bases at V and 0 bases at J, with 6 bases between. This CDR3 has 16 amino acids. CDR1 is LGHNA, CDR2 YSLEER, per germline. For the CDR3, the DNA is TGCGCCAGCAGCCAAGAGGTCGGCTCTGGGGCCAACGTCCTGACTTTC. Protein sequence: CASSQEVGSGANVLTF.

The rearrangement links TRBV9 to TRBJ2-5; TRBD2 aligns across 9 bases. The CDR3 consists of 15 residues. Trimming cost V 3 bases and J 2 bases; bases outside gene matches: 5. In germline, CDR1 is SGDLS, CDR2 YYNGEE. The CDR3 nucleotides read TGTGCCAGCAGCGACAGCGGGAGGCCGCAAGAGACCCAGTACTTC. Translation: CASSDSGRPQETQYF.

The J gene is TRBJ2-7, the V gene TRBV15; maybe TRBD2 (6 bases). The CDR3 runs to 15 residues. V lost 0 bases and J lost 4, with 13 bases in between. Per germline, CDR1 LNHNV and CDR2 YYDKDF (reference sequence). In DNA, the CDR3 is TGTGCCACCAGCAGAGATAACGGGAGATTATACGAGCAGTACTTC. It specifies CATSRDNGRLYEQYF.

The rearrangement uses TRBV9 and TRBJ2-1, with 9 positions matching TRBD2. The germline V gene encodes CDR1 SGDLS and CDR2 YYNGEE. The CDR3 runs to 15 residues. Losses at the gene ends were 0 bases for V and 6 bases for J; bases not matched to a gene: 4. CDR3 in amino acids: CASSVGSGGSNEQFF. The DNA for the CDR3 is TGTGCCAGCAGCGTAGGCAGCGGGGGGAGCAATGAGCAGTTCTTC.

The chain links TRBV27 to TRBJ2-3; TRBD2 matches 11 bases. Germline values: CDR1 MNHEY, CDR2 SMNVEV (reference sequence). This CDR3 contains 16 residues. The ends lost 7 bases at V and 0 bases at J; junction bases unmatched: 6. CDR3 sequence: CASTALAGGSTDTQYF. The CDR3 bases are TGTGCCAGCACGGCTCTAGCGGGGGGTAGCACAGATACGCAGTATTTT.

CDR3 sequence reads: CASSLEGEQFF. The CDR3 DNA reads as TGTGCCAGCAGCCTTGAGGGTGAGCAGTTCTTC. V gene TRBV7-9 combines with J gene TRBJ2-1; D may be TRBD2 (5 bases). CDR1 is SEHNR, CDR2 FQNEAQ, per germline (reference sequence). The CDR3 length is 11 residues. Between the trimmed V and J ends, which lost 5 bases and 9 bases, there was a span of 8 bases.

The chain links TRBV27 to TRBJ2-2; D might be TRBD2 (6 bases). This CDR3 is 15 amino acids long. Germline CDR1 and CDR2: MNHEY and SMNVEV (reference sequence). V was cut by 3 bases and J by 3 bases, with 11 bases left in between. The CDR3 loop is CASSLIGEDTGELFF. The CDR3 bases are TGTGCCAGCAGTTTGATAGGGGAGGACACCGGGGAGCTGTTTTTT.

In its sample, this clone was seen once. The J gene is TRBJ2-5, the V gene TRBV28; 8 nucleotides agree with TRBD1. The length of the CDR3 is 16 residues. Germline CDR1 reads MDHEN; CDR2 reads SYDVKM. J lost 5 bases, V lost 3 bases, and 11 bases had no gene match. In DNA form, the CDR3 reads TGTGCCAGCAGTTTGGCAGAATGGACAGGGTGGGAGACCCAGTACTTC. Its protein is CASSLAEWTGWETQYF. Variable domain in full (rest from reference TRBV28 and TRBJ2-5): DVKVTQSSRYLVKRTGEKVFLECVQDMDHENMFWYRQDPGLGLRLIYFSYDVKMKEKGDIPEGYSVSREKKERFSLILESASTNQTSMYLCASSLAEWTGWETQYFGPGTRLLVL.

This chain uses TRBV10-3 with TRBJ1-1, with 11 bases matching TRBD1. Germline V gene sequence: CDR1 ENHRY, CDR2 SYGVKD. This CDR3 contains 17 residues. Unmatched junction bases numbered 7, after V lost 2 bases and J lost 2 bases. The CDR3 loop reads CAISEALDRGLNTEAFF. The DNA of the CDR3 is TGTGCCATCAGTGAGGCTTTGGACAGGGGGCTAAACACTGAAGCTTTCTTT.

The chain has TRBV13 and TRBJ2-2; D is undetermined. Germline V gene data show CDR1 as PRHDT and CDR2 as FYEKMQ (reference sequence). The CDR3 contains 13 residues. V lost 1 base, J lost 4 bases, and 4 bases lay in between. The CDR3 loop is CASSLELTGELFF. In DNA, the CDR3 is TGTGCCAGCAGCTTAGAGCTCACCGGGGAGCTGTTTTTT.

In nucleotides, the CDR3 is TGTGCCAGCAGTGGCCTGGACAGCGTTGACTACAATGAGCAGTTCTTC. Translation gives CASSGLDSVDYNEQFF. This chain connects TRBV6-1 to TRBJ2-1; a weak D match, TRBD1 (6 bases). Germline V lookup: CDR1 MNHNS, CDR2 SASEGT. The CDR3 consists of 16 residues. V lost 4 bases to trimming and J lost 3 bases, with 16 bases between them.

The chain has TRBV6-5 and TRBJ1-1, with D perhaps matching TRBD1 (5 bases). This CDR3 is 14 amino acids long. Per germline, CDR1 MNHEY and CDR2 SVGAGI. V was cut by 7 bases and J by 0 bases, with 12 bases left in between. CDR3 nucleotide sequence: TGTGCCAGCATCCCGGACATTATGAACACTGAAGCTTTCTTT. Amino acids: CASIPDIMNTEAFF.